This T cell receptor beta chain came from a study of blood T cell repertoires in COVID-19. In germline, CDR1 is MNHEY, CDR2 SMNVEV (reference sequence). The CDR3 runs to 12 residues. V was cut by 3 bases and J by 7 bases, with 6 bases left in between. In the case of this clone: This same CDR3 is encoded by further DNA sequences in the sample.

Clones were read by immunoSEQ multiplex PCR, and TCRdb kept only the in-frame ones, dropping some. This sample yields a few hundred thousand clones, of which around 90% are seen a single time; roughly 4% belongs to the top ten. This receptor was obtained from a man aged 60 to 75 who had recovered from COVID-19. Sequenced sample: peripheral blood. The rearrangement links TRBV27 to TRBJ2-2; D is uncertain. The CDR3 here is CASSFRSGELFF. The CDR3, as DNA: TGTGCCAGCAGTTTTCGGAGCGGGGAGCTGTTTTTT.